These 7 T cell receptor beta chains share one sample of origin, sequenced in a study of blood T cell repertoires in COVID-19. Assay: immunoSEQ multiplex PCR; the TCRdb copy retains only in-frame clones and omits some. This table has 370,000 or so clones, 70% to 85% appearing once. The material sequenced was peripheral blood. These receptors were collected from a human donor with acute or convalescent COVID-19. The donor label of this sample is uncertain.

The rearrangement joins TRBV30 to TRBJ2-3; TRBD2 might be the D (5 bases). Germline lookup yields CDR1 GTSNPN and CDR2 SVGIG (reference sequence). Trimming removed 2 bases at V and 6 bases at J, with 9 bases between. CDR3 length: 12 amino acids. The CDR3 coding sequence is TGTGCCTGGAGTATTTCGGGGGATACGCAGTATTTT. This gives the protein CAWSISGDTQYF.

This chain joins TRBV7-6 and TRBJ1-2; TRBD1 might be the D (6 bases). Germline values: CDR1 SGHVS, CDR2 FNYEAQ. V was pared by 1 base and J by 6 bases, with 12 bases between. The CDR3 runs 14 residues. The CDR3 is CASSLEQGGDGYTF. The CDR3 nucleotides read TGTGCCAGCAGCTTAGAACAGGGTGGAGATGGCTACACCTTC.

The V and J genes are TRBV4-1 and TRBJ1-4; D gene uncertain. The CDR3 sequence is 18 residues long. CDR1 MGHRA and CDR2 YSYEKL come from the germline V gene. With 0 bases removed from V and 1 base from J, the gap between germline ends came to 15 bases. DNA of the CDR3: TGCGCCAGCAGCCAAGACAGGAAAGCGCGGGTAACTAATGAAAAACTGTTTTTT. Translation: CASSQDRKARVTNEKLFF.

In its sample, this clone was seen a few times. The chain is built from TRBV11-2 and TRBJ2-7; 8 positions agree with TRBD1. Germline assignment: CDR1 SGHAT and CDR2 FQNNGV. The V segment lost 5 bases and the J segment 2 bases; nucleotides outside the gene matches: 14. The length of the CDR3 is 17 residues. The CDR3 loop is CASSVQLEAGGAYEQYF. CDR3 DNA: TGTGCCAGCAGCGTCCAACTCGAGGCAGGGGGCGCCTACGAGCAGTACTTC.

The chain is built from TRBV4-1 and TRBJ1-1; the D gene is possibly TRBD1 (5 bases). The length of the CDR3 is 13 residues. The V gene lost 3 bases and the J gene lost 6 bases, with 11 bases spanning the gap. Germline-derived CDR1 and CDR2 are MGHRA and YSYEKL. CDR3 DNA sequence: TGCGCCAGCAGCCATTGGGGGAGGGCTGAAGCTTTCTTT. Translating gives CASSHWGRAEAFF.

The genes are TRBV7-2 and TRBJ2-3, with 10 nucleotides matching TRBD2. With V trimmed by 3 bases and J by 4 bases, 10 bases remained unmatched. The CDR3 consists of 17 residues. Germline CDR1 SGHTA, CDR2 FQGNSA. In DNA form, the CDR3 reads TGTGCCAGCAGCTTCCCAAGAGCGGGGGGGCGGGCAGATACGCAGTATTTT. It encodes CASSFPRAGGRADTQYF.

The rearrangement uses TRBV11-3 and TRBJ2-1; D is undetermined. V was cut by 4 bases and J by 1 base, with 20 bases left in between. CDR1 and CDR2 from the germline V gene are SGHNT and YENEEA. CDR3 length: 18 residues. CDR3 sequence reads: CASSYLFPRSISYNEQFF. DNA for the CDR3: TGTGCCAGCAGCTACTTATTCCCCCGTAGCATTTCCTACAATGAGCAGTTCTTC.